The rows below give T cell receptor beta chains drawn from one sample of a study of control samples from healthy donors and cancer patients. Repertoires were generated with immunoSEQ multiplex PCR, while TCRdb's copy carries only in-frame clones and drops some. This table has some 410,000 clones, 90% appearing once. Sequencing was performed on PBMCs. These receptors originate from a middle-aged man with head and neck cancer. Both conserved end residues are part of each CDR3. A D gene is named only where the DNA matches it firmly. Where a row states a size, it is once, few, many or the class of an expanded clone; other rows omit it.

clone size: NA; J gene: TRBJ1-2; D gene: NA; V gene: TRBV5-1; CDR3 protein: CASSLDGPGNYGYTF; CDR3 DNA: TGCGCCAGCAGCTTGGACGGTCCAGGGAACTATGGCTACACCTTC
clone size: NA; J gene: TRBJ1-1; D gene: NA; V gene: TRBV25-1; CDR3 protein: CASSPPGGRLNTEAFF; CDR3 DNA: TGTGCCAGCAGTCCCCCCGGGGGCAGACTGAACACTGAAGCTTTCTTT
clone size: NA; J gene: TRBJ1-2; D gene: TRBD1; V gene: TRBV6-6; CDR3 protein: CASSYMTGAGGYTF; CDR3 DNA: TGTGCCAGCAGTTACATGACAGGGGCTGGCGGCTACACCTTC
clone size: NA; J gene: TRBJ1-6; D gene: NA; V gene: TRBV27; CDR3 protein: CASSFGNSPLHF; CDR3 DNA: TGTGCCAGCAGTTTTGGAAATTCACCCCTCCACTTT
clone size: NA; J gene: TRBJ2-7; D gene: NA; V gene: TRBV29-1; CDR3 protein: CSAGGGADYEQYF; CDR3 DNA: TGCAGCGCCGGCGGCGGGGCAGACTACGAGCAGTACTTC
clone size: few; J gene: TRBJ1-1; D gene: NA; V gene: TRBV6-1; CDR3 protein: CASSETGVANTEAFF; CDR3 DNA: TGTGCCAGCAGTGAGACCGGGGTAGCGAACACTGAAGCTTTCTTT
clone size: NA; J gene: TRBJ2-1; D gene: TRBD1; V gene: TRBV5-8; CDR3 protein: CASSFTGTAAQFF; CDR3 DNA: TGTGCCAGCAGCTTTACCGGGACAGCGGCGCAGTTCTTC
clone size: few; J gene: TRBJ2-7; D gene: NA; V gene: TRBV5-6; CDR3 protein: CASSLWGVYEQYF; CDR3 DNA: TGTGCCAGCAGCTTGTGGGGCGTCTACGAGCAGTACTTC
clone size: NA; J gene: TRBJ2-1; D gene: TRBD2; V gene: TRBV7-9; CDR3 protein: CASSLKGTSGHNEQFF; CDR3 DNA: TGTGCCAGCAGCTTAAAAGGGACTAGCGGCCACAATGAGCAGTTCTTC
clone size: NA; J gene: TRBJ1-1; D gene: NA; V gene: TRBV10-1; CDR3 protein: CASSENRANTEAFF; CDR3 DNA: TGCGCCAGCAGTGAGAACAGGGCGAACACTGAAGCTTTCTTT
clone size: NA; J gene: TRBJ1-5; D gene: TRBD1; V gene: TRBV19; CDR3 protein: CASSTRLGTGNQPQHF; CDR3 DNA: TGTGCCAGTAGTACGAGACTCGGGACAGGTAATCAGCCCCAGCATTTT
clone size: NA; J gene: TRBJ2-2; D gene: NA; V gene: TRBV28; CDR3 protein: CASRSGTGELFF; CDR3 DNA: TGTGCCAGCAGATCAGGGACCGGGGAGCTGTTTTTT
clone size: NA; J gene: TRBJ2-1; D gene: NA; V gene: TRBV4-3; CDR3 protein: CASSQDSGSSFSNEQFF; CDR3 DNA: TGCGCCAGCAGCCAAGATTCCGGCAGTTCGTTCTCCAATGAGCAGTTCTTC
clone size: NA; J gene: TRBJ2-1; D gene: NA; V gene: TRBV3-1/TRBV3-2; CDR3 protein: CASSQGLVSYNEQFF; CDR3 DNA: TGTGCCAGCAGCCAAGGTCTAGTGTCCTACAATGAGCAGTTCTTC
clone size: NA; J gene: TRBJ1-1; D gene: NA; V gene: TRBV6-6; CDR3 protein: CASSYAGVDTEAFF; CDR3 DNA: TGTGCCAGCAGTTACGCGGGGGTCGACACTGAAGCTTTCTTT
clone size: NA; J gene: TRBJ1-4; D gene: NA; V gene: TRBV5-1; CDR3 protein: CASSSTGFNEKLFF; CDR3 DNA: TGCGCCAGCAGCTCAACAGGGTTTAATGAAAAACTGTTTTTT
clone size: NA; J gene: TRBJ2-7; D gene: NA; V gene: TRBV30; CDR3 protein: CAWSVRLGGASYEQYF; CDR3 DNA: TGTGCCTGGAGTGTACGGTTGGGGGGCGCCTCCTACGAGCAGTACTTC
clone size: NA; J gene: TRBJ1-2; D gene: NA; V gene: TRBV7-2; CDR3 protein: CASSLRVNYGYTF; CDR3 DNA: TGTGCCAGCAGCTTGCGGGTGAACTATGGCTACACCTTC
clone size: once; J gene: TRBJ2-7; D gene: NA; V gene: TRBV20-1; CDR3 protein: CSASSDFQASYEQYF; CDR3 DNA: TGCAGTGCTAGTTCGGACTTCCAAGCCTCCTACGAGCAGTACTTC
clone size: NA; J gene: TRBJ1-5; D gene: TRBD1; V gene: TRBV19; CDR3 protein: CAAPGGIHQPQHF; CDR3 DNA: TGTGCCGCCCCAGGGGGCATACATCAGCCCCAGCATTTT
clone size: NA; J gene: TRBJ2-1; D gene: NA; V gene: TRBV29-1; CDR3 protein: CSVDNPPVGYEQFF; CDR3 DNA: TGCAGCGTTGATAATCCCCCGGTAGGTTATGAGCAGTTCTTC
clone size: NA; J gene: TRBJ2-3; D gene: NA; V gene: TRBV12-3/TRBV12-4; CDR3 protein: CASSLNRADTQYF; CDR3 DNA: TGTGCCAGCAGTTTAAATCGGGCAGATACGCAGTATTTT
clone size: few; J gene: TRBJ1-1; D gene: NA; V gene: TRBV5-4; CDR3 protein: CASSFGGAVNTEAFF; CDR3 DNA: TGTGCCAGCAGCTTCGGGGGGGCAGTGAACACTGAAGCTTTCTTT
clone size: NA; J gene: TRBJ2-3; D gene: TRBD1; V gene: TRBV6-2/TRBV6-3; CDR3 protein: CASSRPGTGSPYTDTQYF; CDR3 DNA: TGTGCCAGCAGCCGTCCCGGGACAGGTTCTCCTTACACAGATACGCAGTATTTT
clone size: few; J gene: TRBJ2-5; D gene: NA; V gene: TRBV5-1; CDR3 protein: CASSLATLASKETQYF; CDR3 DNA: TGCGCCAGCAGCTTGGCCACTCTCGCCTCCAAAGAGACCCAGTACTTC
clone size: once; J gene: TRBJ2-3; D gene: TRBD1; V gene: TRBV19; CDR3 protein: CASRDRSTDTQYF; CDR3 DNA: TGTGCCAGCCGGGACAGATCGACAGATACGCAGTATTTT
clone size: NA; J gene: TRBJ2-3; D gene: NA; V gene: TRBV6-1; CDR3 protein: CASSERRRTDTQYF; CDR3 DNA: TGTGCCAGCAGTGAAAGGCGTCGCACAGATACGCAGTATTTT
clone size: NA; J gene: TRBJ1-1; D gene: NA; V gene: TRBV10-3; CDR3 protein: CAIRSGGGNTEAFF; CDR3 DNA: TGTGCCATCAGGTCCGGAGGGGGGAACACTGAAGCTTTCTTT
clone size: NA; J gene: TRBJ1-1; D gene: NA; V gene: TRBV5-1; CDR3 protein: CASSRREGDTEAFF; CDR3 DNA: TGCGCCAGCAGCCGTAGGGAGGGCGACACTGAAGCTTTCTTT
clone size: NA; J gene: TRBJ2-6; D gene: TRBD1; V gene: TRBV18; CDR3 protein: CASSTGTGSGANVLTF; CDR3 DNA: TGTGCCAGCTCAACCGGGACAGGGTCTGGGGCCAACGTCCTGACTTTC
clone size: NA; J gene: TRBJ1-4; D gene: NA; V gene: TRBV18; CDR3 protein: CASSLSTGRNEKLFF; CDR3 DNA: TGTGCCAGCTCACTCAGTACAGGGCGTAATGAAAAACTGTTTTTT
clone size: once; J gene: TRBJ2-1; D gene: TRBD2; V gene: TRBV24-1; CDR3 protein: CATSAPPGGGAPYNEQFF; CDR3 DNA: TGTGCCACCAGTGCTCCGCCTGGCGGGGGGGCCCCTTACAATGAGCAGTTCTTC
clone size: NA; J gene: TRBJ1-5; D gene: NA; V gene: TRBV6-4; CDR3 protein: CASSVADRCNQPQHF; CDR3 DNA: TGTGCCAGCAGTGTCGCGGACCGATGCAATCAGCCCCAGCATTTT
clone size: NA; J gene: TRBJ2-3; D gene: TRBD2; V gene: TRBV29-1; CDR3 protein: CSGSGGVLGTDTQYF; CDR3 DNA: TGCAGCGGTTCTGGGGGGGTGTTAGGTACAGATACGCAGTATTTT
clone size: NA; J gene: TRBJ1-6; D gene: NA; V gene: TRBV5-1; CDR3 protein: CASSNPVGRAENSPLHF; CDR3 DNA: TGCGCCAGCAGCAACCCCGTGGGCAGGGCTGAGAATTCACCCCTCCACTTT
clone size: NA; J gene: TRBJ2-6; D gene: NA; V gene: TRBV29-1; CDR3 protein: CSVNAGANVLTF; CDR3 DNA: TGCAGCGTCAACGCTGGGGCCAACGTCCTGACTTTC
clone size: NA; J gene: TRBJ1-6; D gene: NA; V gene: TRBV11-3; CDR3 protein: CASGLTYNSPLHF; CDR3 DNA: TGTGCCAGCGGCTTGACCTATAATTCACCCCTCCACTTT
clone size: NA; J gene: TRBJ1-5; D gene: TRBD1; V gene: TRBV10-3; CDR3 protein: CAISELGQDSNQPQHF; CDR3 DNA: TGTGCCATCAGTGAGCTCGGACAGGATAGCAATCAGCCCCAGCATTTT
clone size: NA; J gene: TRBJ2-5; D gene: NA; V gene: TRBV18; CDR3 protein: CASSPPYGGKTQYF; CDR3 DNA: TGTGCCAGCTCACCACCGTACGGGGGAAAGACCCAGTACTTC
clone size: NA; J gene: TRBJ2-7; D gene: NA; V gene: TRBV2; CDR3 protein: CASSTRNYEQYF; CDR3 DNA: TGTGCCAGCTCCACAAGGAACTACGAGCAGTACTTC
clone size: NA; J gene: TRBJ2-3; D gene: NA; V gene: TRBV7-2; CDR3 protein: CASSRDGHTDTQYF; CDR3 DNA: TGTGCCAGCAGCCGGGACGGACACACAGATACGCAGTATTTT
clone size: NA; J gene: TRBJ1-6; D gene: NA; V gene: TRBV2; CDR3 protein: CASRRDTSSYNSPLHF; CDR3 DNA: TGTGCCAGCAGAAGGGACACGAGCTCCTATAATTCACCCCTCCACTTT
clone size: NA; J gene: TRBJ2-2; D gene: TRBD1; V gene: TRBV18; CDR3 protein: CASSPPDRNAYTGELFF; CDR3 DNA: TGTGCCAGCTCACCCCCGGACAGGAATGCTTACACCGGGGAGCTGTTTTTT
clone size: NA; J gene: TRBJ1-2; D gene: NA; V gene: TRBV28; CDR3 protein: CASSFVKDYGYTF; CDR3 DNA: TGTGCCAGCAGTTTTGTGAAGGACTATGGCTACACCTTC
clone size: NA; J gene: TRBJ2-7; D gene: NA; V gene: TRBV25-1; CDR3 protein: CASSEGRTYEQYF; CDR3 DNA: TGTGCCAGCAGTGAGGGAAGAACCTACGAGCAGTACTTC